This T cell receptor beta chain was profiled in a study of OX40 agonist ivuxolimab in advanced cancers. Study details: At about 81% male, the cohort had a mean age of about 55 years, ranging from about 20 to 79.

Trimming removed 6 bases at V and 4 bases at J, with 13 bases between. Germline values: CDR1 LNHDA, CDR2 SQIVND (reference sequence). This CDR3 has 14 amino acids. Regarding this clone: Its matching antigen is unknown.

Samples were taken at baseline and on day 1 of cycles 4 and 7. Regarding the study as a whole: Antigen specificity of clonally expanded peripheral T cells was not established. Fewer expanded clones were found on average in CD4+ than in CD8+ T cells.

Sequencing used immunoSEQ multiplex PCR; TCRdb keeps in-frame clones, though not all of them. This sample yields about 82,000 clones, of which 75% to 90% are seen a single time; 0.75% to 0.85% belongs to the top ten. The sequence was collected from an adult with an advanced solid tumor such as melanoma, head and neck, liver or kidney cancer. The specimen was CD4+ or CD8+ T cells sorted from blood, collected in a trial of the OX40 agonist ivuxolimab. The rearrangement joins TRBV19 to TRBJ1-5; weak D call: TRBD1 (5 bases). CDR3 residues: CASRFGTENQPQHF. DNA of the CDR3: TGTGCCAGTAGGTTCGGGACCGAGAATCAGCCCCAGCATTTT. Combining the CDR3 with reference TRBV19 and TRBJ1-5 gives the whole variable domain DGGITQSPKYLFRKEGQNVTLSCEQNLNHDAMYWYRQDPGQGLRLIYYSQIVNDFQKGDIAEGYSVSREKKESFPLTVTSAQKNPTAFYLCASRFGTENQPQHFGDGTRLSIL.